The 26 T cell receptor beta chains given below trace back to one sample, sequenced in a study of T cell responses to AZD1222 COVID-19 vaccine. The protocol was immunoSEQ multiplex PCR, while the TCRdb copy is restricted to in-frame clones and leaves out a portion. The sample has about 120,000 clones, 80% to 90% seen once; the top ten hold about 7.4%. The sequencing used peripheral blood, collected on day 0 of AZD1222 vaccination. The receptors here all came from an adult in good health.

This clone showed up just once. V and J are TRBV18 and TRBJ2-7; 11 bases agree with TRBD1. J was trimmed by 5 bases and V by 4 bases; bases with no gene match: 10. Germline V CDR1 and CDR2: KGHSH, LQKENI. This CDR3 has 16 residues. The CDR3 loop is CASSRLDRGRYHEQYF. CDR3 bases: TGTGCCAGCTCACGGTTGGACAGGGGGCGTTATCACGAGCAGTACTTC.

The V gene is TRBV9, the J gene TRBJ1-2, with a tentative D call TRBD1 (5 bases). Trimming left V 3 bases short and J 14 bases short, with 17 bases between. This CDR3 has 12 residues. Germline-derived CDR1 and CDR2 are SGDLS and YYNGEE. CDR3 protein: CASSARRQLPTF. CDR3 in DNA: TGTGCCAGCAGCGCACGAAGACAGCTTCCGACCTTC.

With regard to this clone: Other DNA sequences of this sample code for an identical CDR3. This sequence joins TRBV2 and TRBJ2-5; D is unresolved. Between the trimmed V and J ends, which lost 5 bases and 2 bases, there was a span of 0 bases. The CDR3 runs 10 residues. Germline assignment: CDR1 SNHLY and CDR2 FYNNEI. CDR3 loop: CASSQETQYF. DNA of the CDR3: TGTGCCAGCAGTCAAGAGACCCAGTACTTC.

V is TRBV15 and J is TRBJ1-5, with unresolved D. V was shortened by 0 bases and J by 4 bases, with 10 bases between the two germline ends. Germline V gene data show CDR1 as LNHNV and CDR2 as YYDKDF (reference sequence). This CDR3 spans 15 amino acids. This CDR3 is CATSRDPMDNQPQHF. In DNA form, the CDR3 reads TGTGCCACCAGCAGAGACCCCATGGATAATCAGCCCCAGCATTTT.

This clone was observed a few times. This CDR3 reads CASSPGPGRNQPQHF. For the CDR3, the DNA is TGTGCCAGCAGCCCGGGTCCGGGCCGAAATCAGCCCCAGCATTTT. The chain is built from TRBV5-5 and TRBJ1-5, with no clear D. V lost 4 bases and J 4 bases, leaving 15 bases between the germline ends. The CDR3 loop spans 15 amino acids. Germline lookup yields CDR1 SGHKS and CDR2 YYEKEE (reference sequence).

This clone was detected only a few times. The chain is built from TRBV30 and TRBJ1-5, with 7 bases fitting TRBD1. The ends lost 2 bases at V and 4 bases at J; junction bases unmatched: 5. Germline CDR1 GTSNPN, CDR2 SVGIG (reference sequence). The CDR3 sequence is 14 residues long. CDR3: CAWSLGQLNQPQHF. In DNA form, the CDR3 reads TGTGCCTGGAGTCTGGGACAGTTAAATCAGCCCCAGCATTTT.

The J gene is TRBJ1-1, the V gene TRBV5-1, with 9 nucleotides matching TRBD1. This CDR3 region has 13 residues. CDR1 and CDR2 (germline): SGHRS, YFSETQ. V was clipped by 7 bases and J by 4 bases; unmatched bases: 5. The CDR3 spells CASSRQGGTEAFF. The CDR3 nucleotides read TGCGCCAGCTCTAGACAGGGGGGCACTGAAGCTTTCTTT.

V and J are TRBV5-1 and TRBJ2-1; 11 bases map to TRBD2. Per the germline V gene, CDR1 is SGHRS and CDR2 is YFSETQ. The CDR3 is made up of 15 amino acids. J lost 7 bases, V lost 1 base, and 4 bases had no gene match. CDR3 sequence (DNA): TGCGCCAGCAGCTTGTCTACTAGCGGGAGAAATGAGCAGTTCTTC. Its translation: CASSLSTSGRNEQFF.

The chain has TRBV7-2 and TRBJ1-6; possibly TRBD1 for D (5 bases). Germline V gene data show CDR1 as SGHTA and CDR2 as FQGNSA. Between the trimmed V and J ends, which lost 5 bases and 7 bases, there was a span of 15 bases. This CDR3 region has 15 residues. CDR3 region: CASSARTGGNSPLHF. CDR3 nucleotides: TGTGCCAGCAGCGCCCGAACGGGGGGGAATTCACCCCTCCACTTT. Drawing the rest from reference TRBV7-2 and TRBJ1-6, the complete variable domain is GAGVSQSPSNKVTEKGKDVELRCDPISGHTALYWYRQSLGQGLEFLIYFQGNSAPDKSGLPSDRFSAERTGGSVSTLTIQRTQQEDSAVYLCASSARTGGNSPLHFGNGTRLTVT.

This clone has a single count. This chain joins TRBV15 and TRBJ1-6; 7 nucleotides agree with TRBD1. Looked up from germline, CDR1 is LNHNV and CDR2 is YYDKDF (reference sequence). Trimming removed 0 bases from V and 1 base from J; junction bases left unmatched: 12. The CDR3 runs to 20 residues. This chain's CDR3 is CATSRDPSDRVLSYNSPLHF. The CDR3 DNA is TGTGCCACCAGCAGAGATCCCTCCGACAGGGTCTTGTCCTATAATTCACCCCTCCACTTT.

This clone was detected once. This rearrangement joins TRBV5-6 to TRBJ1-4; no firm D call. The CDR3 has 14 amino acids. Trimming stripped 3 bases from V and 0 bases from J, with 6 bases between. CDR1 is SGHDT and CDR2 is YYEEEE in the germline V gene. CDR3 in amino acids: CASSSSATNEKLFF. CDR3 coding DNA: TGTGCCAGCAGCTCCAGTGCAACTAATGAAAAACTGTTTTTT.

The rearrangement links TRBV6-6 to TRBJ1-6; D is possibly TRBD1 (6 bases). Trimming took 2 bases from V and 8 from J, leaving 13 bases between them. The germline V gene encodes CDR1 MNHNY and CDR2 SVGAGI (reference sequence). This CDR3 is 15 amino acids long. The CDR3 DNA sequence: TGTGCCAGCAGTTACAGGGCAGGGGACGATTCACCCCTCCACTTT. As protein: CASSYRAGDDSPLHF.

This clone was observed a handful of times. V and J are TRBV28 and TRBJ1-5; D possibly corresponds to TRBD1 (5 bases). The CDR3 spans 14 residues. Germline CDR1 is MDHEN and CDR2 is SYDVKM. Trimming left V 5 bases short and J 1 base short, with 9 bases between. The chain's CDR3 is CASSGGGSNQPQHF. The CDR3 nucleotides read TGTGCCAGCAGTGGGGGGGGGAGCAATCAGCCCCAGCATTTT.

The V call is TRBV19, the J call TRBJ2-7, with 8 bases that match TRBD1. The CDR3 is 15 residues long. Unmatched junction bases numbered 9, after V lost 7 bases and J lost 1 base. Looked up from germline, CDR1 is LNHDA and CDR2 is SQIVND (reference sequence). CDR3 in amino acids: CASTPDRAQSYEQYF. The CDR3 bases are TGTGCCAGTACCCCGGACAGGGCCCAGTCCTACGAGCAGTACTTC.

The chain couples TRBV2 to TRBJ1-2; D is ambiguous. The CDR3 runs 16 residues. Deletions cut 2 bases from V and 3 bases from J, with 16 bases between. CDR1 SNHLY and CDR2 FYNNEI come from the germline V gene. In DNA, the CDR3 is TGTGCCAGCAGTGAAAGGCGGTGGGTTGTATACTATGGCTACACCTTC. It codes for CASSERRWVVYYGYTF.

The chain recombines TRBV27 with TRBJ1-6, with 7 bases identical to TRBD1. The V and J ends lost 0 bases and 4 bases, in that order; junction bases with no gene match: 6. The CDR3 is made up of 17 amino acids. CDR1 is MNHEY, CDR2 SMNVEV, per germline (reference sequence). For the CDR3, the DNA is TGTGCCAGCAGTTTATCGAGACAGGGCGATTATAATTCACCCCTCCACTTT. As protein: CASSLSRQGDYNSPLHF.

The chain employs TRBV27 and TRBJ2-1; 14 positions agree with TRBD2. Trimming removed 3 bases from V and 7 bases from J; junction bases left unmatched: 2. The V gene's germline CDR1 is MNHEY and CDR2 SMNVEV (reference sequence). The CDR3 extends over 15 amino acids. The CDR3 spells CASSFGLAGGNEQFF. The DNA for the CDR3 is TGTGCCAGCAGTTTTGGACTAGCGGGGGGAAATGAGCAGTTCTTC.

This chain links TRBV28 with TRBJ2-3, with 11 bases aligning to TRBD2. Germline values: CDR1 MDHEN, CDR2 SYDVKM. J was trimmed by 3 bases and V by 4 bases; bases with no gene match: 6. The CDR3 is made up of 16 amino acids. The CDR3 region has the DNA TGTGCCAGCAGTTCCCTAGCGGGAGGAGGAACAGATACGCAGTATTTT. Amino acid sequence: CASSSLAGGGTDTQYF.

The chain recombines TRBV18 with TRBJ2-5; no clear D. The V gene's germline CDR1 is KGHSH and CDR2 LQKENI. Trimming left V 0 bases short and J 4 bases short, with 9 bases between. The CDR3 contains 14 residues. This CDR3 is CASSPPIRTETQYF. The DNA of the CDR3 is TGTGCCAGCTCACCACCGATTCGAACAGAGACCCAGTACTTC.

The chain couples TRBV11-1 to TRBJ2-1; 7 nucleotides agree with TRBD2. This CDR3 is 16 amino acids long. CDR1 and CDR2 (germline): SGHAT, FQDESV (reference sequence). Trimming removed 5 bases from V and 7 bases from J; junction bases left unmatched: 14. DNA for the CDR3: TGTGCCAGCAGCGCTGCTGATAGCGGGCCTCGGAATGAGCAGTTCTTC. It is translated as CASSAADSGPRNEQFF.

The table lists this clone with a count of one. The rearrangement links TRBV5-5 to TRBJ1-3; 8 bases line up with TRBD1. CDR1 is SGHKS and CDR2 is YYEKEE in the germline V gene (reference sequence). The trim removed 4 bases at V and 4 bases at J, leaving 7 bases unmatched. CDR3 size: 15 residues. CDR3 nucleotide sequence: TGTGCCAGCAGCCCGGGACAGGTATCAGGAAACACCATATATTTT. Its protein is CASSPGQVSGNTIYF.

The V call is TRBV2, the J call TRBJ1-2, with unresolved D. V dropped 7 bases and J dropped 8 bases, with 23 bases sitting between them. This CDR3 has 15 residues. Germline assignment: CDR1 SNHLY and CDR2 FYNNEI. Here the CDR3 DNA reads TGTGCCAGCAACCCTGACTTATCAAACCCCCGGGGCTACACCTTC. It codes for CASNPDLSNPRGYTF.

V usage is TRBV4-1 and J usage is TRBJ2-2; D unclear. In germline, CDR1 is MGHRA, CDR2 YSYEKL. Trimming pared 1 base from V and 1 base from J, leaving 13 bases between. This CDR3 spans 17 amino acids. The CDR3 DNA sequence: TGCGCCAGCAGCCAAGTCAACATTTACCTGAACACCGGGGAGCTGTTTTTT. It encodes CASSQVNIYLNTGELFF.

V gene TRBV4-1 combines with J gene TRBJ2-7; tentative D call: TRBD1 (6 bases). This CDR3 comprises 13 residues. Germline values: CDR1 MGHRA, CDR2 YSYEKL. Trimming removed 3 bases from V and 6 bases from J, with 12 bases in between. DNA of the CDR3: TGCGCCAGCAGCCAGGGGGCCATTGGCGAGCAGTACTTC. It specifies CASSQGAIGEQYF.

This sequence joins TRBV2 and TRBJ1-2; the D gene is possibly TRBD1 (5 bases). The CDR3 runs to 13 residues. Germline loops: CDR1 SNHLY, CDR2 FYNNEI. With 4 bases removed from V and 2 bases from J, the gap between germline ends came to 8 bases. Here the CDR3 DNA reads TGTGCCAGCAGTGGGGGGATAAACTATGGCTACACCTTC. Encoded protein: CASSGGINYGYTF.

The V and J genes are TRBV11-2 and TRBJ1-6; 8 bases are shared with TRBD1. The V gene end was trimmed by 1 base and the J gene end by 6 bases; junction bases not matched to a gene: 5. CDR3 length equals 16 residues. Per germline, CDR1 SGHAT and CDR2 FQNNGV. DNA of the CDR3: TGTGCCAGCAGCTTAGTACAGGGGGTCGGTAATTCACCCCTCCACTTT. Translated: CASSLVQGVGNSPLHF.